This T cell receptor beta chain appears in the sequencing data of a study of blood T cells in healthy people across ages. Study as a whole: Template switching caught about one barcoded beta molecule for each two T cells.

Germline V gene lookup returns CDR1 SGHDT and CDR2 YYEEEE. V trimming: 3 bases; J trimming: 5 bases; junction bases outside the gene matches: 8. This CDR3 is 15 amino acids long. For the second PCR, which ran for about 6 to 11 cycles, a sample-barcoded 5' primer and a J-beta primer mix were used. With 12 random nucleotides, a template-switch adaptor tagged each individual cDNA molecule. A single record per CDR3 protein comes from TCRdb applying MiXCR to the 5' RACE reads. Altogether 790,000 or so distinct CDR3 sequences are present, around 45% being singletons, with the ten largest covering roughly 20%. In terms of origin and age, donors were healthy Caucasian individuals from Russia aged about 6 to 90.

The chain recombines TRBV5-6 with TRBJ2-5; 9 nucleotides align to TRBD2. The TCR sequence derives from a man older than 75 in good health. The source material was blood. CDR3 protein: CASSSLAGARETQYF. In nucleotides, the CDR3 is TGTGCCAGCAGCTCCTTAGCGGGGGCCCGGGAGACCCAGTACTTC.